This T cell receptor (beta chain) was obtained from a study of shared clonotypes between healthy human individuals. Study overall: The cohort had a couple of women and a few men, ages 18 to 49.

The study ran the assay at deep level. Original processing notes: With immunoSEQ giving junction-only sequences and no quality scores, filtering differed. The protocol was immunoSEQ multiplex PCR, while the TCRdb copy is restricted to in-frame clones and leaves out a portion. The V and J calls and clone size were taken over from that table, and D and trimming were inferred from the DNA. Among more than 2,000,000 clones listed, around 94% were seen once. There are 18 residues in the CDR3. After removal of 3 bases from V and 0 bases from J, the junction contained 7 bases not matched to a gene. Germline assignment: CDR1 SGHNT and CDR2 YYREEE (reference sequence).

This receptor was taken from a man aged 18 to 30 in good health. The chain has TRBV5-4 and TRBJ2-3, with 13 bases fitting TRBD2. Material: naive CD4+ T cells sorted from blood. Specified subset: CD45RA+ positively selected. The CDR3 is CASSSGGTSGTSTDTQYF. DNA of the CDR3: TGTGCCAGCAGCTCCGGTGGGACTAGCGGGACGAGCACAGATACGCAGTATTTT.